This entry describes one T cell receptor (beta chain). Its antigen is not identified. There are 12 residues in the CDR3. Trimming took off 4 bases at V and 2 bases at J, with 5 bases between the two ends. Germline V CDR1 and CDR2: KGHSH, LQKENI. This sample is drawn from a study of immune evolution from preneoplasia to lung adenocarcinoma. Profiled with immunoSEQ multiplex PCR; TCRdb holds only in-frame clones, not every one. The profile shows tens of thousands of clones, about 74% of them singletons. General study results and limits: Later-stage lesions appeared to have more T cells, more diversity, less clonality. Normal lung had the highest top T cell clone frequencies.

Sequenced: FFPE invasive lung adenocarcinoma tissue. The rearrangement uses TRBV18 and TRBJ1-1; no reliable D call. The source is a person between 55 and 70 years old with lung adenocarcinoma. CDR3 loop: CASSHYNTEAFF. The DNA for the CDR3 is TGTGCCAGCTCACACTATAACACTGAAGCTTTCTTT.